This is a list of T cell receptor beta chains from one sample in a study of blood T cell repertoires in COVID-19. Produced via immunoSEQ multiplex PCR; TCRdb's table is partial and in-frame only. The top ten clones hold 10% to 15% of a sample with around 100,000 clones, under 90% of them seen once. The sequenced sample consisted of peripheral blood. Receptors originate from a human donor in a cohort sampled during active COVID-19. The CDR3 runs from the conserved cysteine through the conserved F or W. D genes are given only for firm matches. Rows may omit the clone size; those that give it use once, few, many or a size class.

clone_size: .; v_call: TRBV10-3; d_call: TRBD2; cdr3_aa: CAISAGGPETQYF
clone_size: .; v_call: TRBV29-1; d_call: TRBD1; cdr3_aa: CSGSTRDRGDANYGYTF
clone_size: .; v_call: TRBV9; d_call: TRBD1; cdr3_aa: CASSVAGTANTEAFF
clone_size: .; v_call: TRBV6-2/TRBV6-3; d_call: .; cdr3_aa: CASSYPVLNQPQHF
clone_size: .; v_call: TRBV6-4; d_call: TRBD1; cdr3_aa: CASRGQGANTEAFF
clone_size: .; v_call: TRBV11-2; d_call: .; cdr3_aa: CASSPKSSSYNSPLHF
clone_size: .; v_call: TRBV29-1; d_call: .; cdr3_aa: CSVGTRFEYGYTF
clone_size: .; v_call: TRBV9; d_call: TRBD2; cdr3_aa: CASSVTGGKDEQYF
clone_size: few; v_call: TRBV21-1; d_call: .; cdr3_aa: CASSNSPGRKSGAYTGELFF
clone_size: .; v_call: TRBV7-2; d_call: TRBD2; cdr3_aa: CASSLVLLAGRETQYF
clone_size: .; v_call: TRBV12-3/TRBV12-4; d_call: .; cdr3_aa: CASSLAQGHGYTF
clone_size: .; v_call: TRBV30; d_call: .; cdr3_aa: CAWSGGEPQHF
clone_size: .; v_call: TRBV4-1; d_call: TRBD2; cdr3_aa: CASSQPTGTSAYNEQFF
clone_size: .; v_call: TRBV4-1; d_call: TRBD1; cdr3_aa: CASSHSDRGGYGYTF
clone_size: .; v_call: TRBV6-6; d_call: .; cdr3_aa: CASRQEGETQYF
clone_size: .; v_call: TRBV19; d_call: TRBD1; cdr3_aa: CASSKIGTVNTEAFF